This is a list of T cell receptor beta chains from one sample in a study of cytomegalovirus exposure and HLA in healthy donors. Method: immunoSEQ multiplex PCR; TCRdb's copy keeps in-frame clones and lacks some. The table lists over 150,000 clones, approximately 85% of them singletons. Material for sequencing was PBMCs. Receptors originate from a woman aged 45-65 years in good health and CMV-seropositive. Each CDR3 is given with its conserved first and last residue. The D gene is left open where the match is weak. Clone size appears in some rows only: once, few, many, or a class for an expanded clone.

>TRBV27|TRBD2|TRBJ2-1|-
CASSLYRTSGNEQFF
TGTGCCAGCAGTTTATATCGGACTAGCGGGAATGAGCAGTTCTTC
>TRBV6-1|TRBD1|TRBJ1-2|-
CASSEWAGQGGYGYTF
TGTGCCAGCAGTGAATGGGCGGGACAGGGCGGCTATGGCTACACCTTC
>TRBV7-2|TRBD1|TRBJ1-2|-
CASSSASGTGSSPF
TGTGCCAGCAGCTCAGCATCCGGGACAGGATCCTCCCCCTTC
>TRBV19|TRBD2|TRBJ2-1|-
CASSPAGTSGSNEQFF
TGTGCCAGTAGCCCGGCGGGGACTAGCGGGAGCAATGAGCAGTTCTTC
>TRBV7-2|TRBD2|TRBJ2-5|-
CASSLSGGGQETQYF
TGTGCCAGCAGCTTAAGTGGCGGGGGGCAAGAGACCCAGTACTTC
>TRBV7-9|TRBD1|TRBJ2-7|-
CASSSAGGPSNEQYF
TGTGCCAGCAGCTCGGCAGGGGGCCCTTCAAACGAGCAGTACTTC
>TRBV5-6|-|TRBJ2-3|once
CASVHQKQDPTDTQYF
TGTGCCAGCGTCCACCAGAAACAGGATCCCACAGATACGCAGTATTTT
>TRBV10-1|TRBD2|TRBJ2-7|-
CASSEGAGGNYEQYF
TGCGCCAGCAGTGAGGGGGCGGGAGGGAACTACGAGCAGTACTTC
>TRBV5-6|-|TRBJ1-1|-
CASSLGQKNTEAFF
TGTGCCAGCAGCTTGGGACAGAAGAACACTGAAGCTTTCTTT
>TRBV2|TRBD1|TRBJ2-7|-
CASSRDRAYEQYF
TGTGCCAGCAGTCGGGACAGGGCCTACGAGCAGTACTTC
>TRBV21-1|-|TRBJ2-3|-
CASSSFTDTQYF
TGTGCCAGCAGCTCCTTCACAGATACGCAGTATTTT
>TRBV5-6|-|TRBJ1-2|-
CASSAQGYGGYTF
TGTGCCAGCAGCGCACAGGGTTATGGGGGCTACACCTTC
>TRBV25-1|-|TRBJ2-2|-
CASRIDSGHTNTGELFF
TGTGCCAGCAGGATTGATTCGGGACATACAAACACCGGGGAGCTGTTTTTT
>TRBV5-1|-|TRBJ1-6|-
CASSPDITLAPLHF
TGCGCCAGCAGCCCGGACATCACATTGGCACCCCTCCACTTT
>TRBV27|TRBD1|TRBJ1-5|-
CASSPGQGHQPQHF
TGTGCCAGCAGTCCGGGACAGGGGCATCAGCCCCAGCATTTT
>TRBV2|-|TRBJ2-4|-
CASSDSAGMGNSQYF
TGTGCCAGCAGTGATTCTGCGGGAATGGGAAACAGTCAGTACTTC
>TRBV4-1|-|TRBJ2-7|-
CASSSSFYEQYF
TGCGCCAGCAGCTCGAGCTTCTACGAGCAGTACTTC
>TRBV28|TRBD1|TRBJ2-7|-
CASSLNRDRGIYEQYF
TGTGCCAGCAGTTTAAACCGGGACAGGGGGATCTACGAGCAGTACTTC
>TRBV4-1|-|TRBJ2-7|-
CASSQFNRVPSYEQYF
TGCGCCAGCAGCCAATTCAACAGGGTCCCTTCCTACGAGCAGTACTTC
>TRBV6-4|-|TRBJ1-5|-
CASSDSTDSRQGSNQPQHF
TGTGCCAGCAGTGACTCGACCGACTCAAGGCAGGGTAGCAATCAGCCCCAGCATTTT
>TRBV5-4|TRBD2|TRBJ2-7|once
CASSWETSTITYEQYF
TGTGCCAGCAGCTGGGAGACTAGCACCATTACCTACGAGCAGTACTTC
>TRBV11-1|-|TRBJ2-1|-
CASSPRSRAYNEQFF
TGTGCCAGCAGCCCAAGGTCTAGAGCTTACAATGAGCAGTTCTTC
>TRBV19|TRBD1|TRBJ2-2|-
CASSRQGLTGELFF
TGTGCCAGTAGTCGACAGGGCTTGACCGGGGAGCTGTTTTTT
>TRBV15|-|TRBJ2-7|once
CATSRVRGTNYEQYF
TGTGCCACCAGCAGAGTACGAGGCACGAATTACGAGCAGTACTTC
>TRBV7-3|TRBD2|TRBJ2-7|-
CASSPGGALEQYF
TGTGCCAGCAGTCCGGGGGGGGCCCTCGAGCAGTACTTC
>TRBV21-1|-|TRBJ2-3|-
CASSIIASGRSWSLDTQYF
TGTGCCAGCAGCATAATTGCTAGCGGGAGGTCCTGGTCCCTAGATACGCAGTATTTT
>TRBV28|-|TRBJ2-7|-
CASSSGVREQYF
TGTGCCAGCAGTTCAGGGGTTCGCGAGCAGTACTTC
>TRBV7-3|-|TRBJ1-1|-
CASSRGGRDTEAFF
TGTGCCAGCAGCCGGGGGGGAAGGGACACTGAAGCTTTCTTT
>TRBV4-1|-|TRBJ1-5|-
CASSLSGDQPQHF
TGCGCCAGCAGCCTATCAGGGGATCAGCCCCAGCATTTT
>TRBV27|-|TRBJ1-6|-
CASTPFGQIPNSPLHF
TGTGCCAGCACCCCCTTCGGACAAATTCCCAATTCACCCCTCCACTTT
>TRBV28|TRBD1|TRBJ2-1|-
CASSSPGQALGNEQFF
TGTGCCAGCAGTTCCCCGGGACAGGCTCTTGGCAATGAGCAGTTCTTC
>TRBV5-1|-|TRBJ2-5|-
CASSNLQYQETQYF
TGCGCCAGCAGCAACCTACAGTACCAAGAGACCCAGTACTTC
>TRBV10-3|-|TRBJ1-2|-
CAIGRGDGYTF
TGTGCCATCGGACGGGGGGATGGCTACACCTTC
>TRBV11-3|-|TRBJ2-2|-
CASSAGRAGELFF
TGTGCCAGCAGTGCGGGGCGGGCCGGGGAGCTGTTTTTT
>TRBV5-1|TRBD2|TRBJ2-5|few
CASSSIPSGGAETQYF
TGCGCCAGCAGTTCAATCCCGAGCGGGGGGGCAGAGACCCAGTACTTC
>TRBV10-3|-|TRBJ2-7|-
CAISAGGNPSYEQYF
TGTGCCATCAGTGCGGGCGGGAACCCTTCCTACGAGCAGTACTTC